Listed below are T cell receptor beta chains from one sample, sequenced in a study of T-cell reconstitution after alpha-beta-depleted transplantation in children. A single record per CDR3 protein comes from TCRdb applying MiXCR to the PCR reads. The sample shows more than 200,000 distinct CDR3 sequences, about 24% of them seen only once. The sequencing used PBMCs, mostly from graft donor cells, collected 360 days after TCRalphabeta/CD19-depleted stem cell transplant. The receptor set was obtained from a female patient younger than 10 who had a stem cell transplant for congenital amegakaryocytic thrombocytopenia, so the T cells may come from the graft donor. CDR3s include the opening cysteine and the closing phenylalanine or tryptophan. D genes are given only for firm matches. The size entry is marked missing in some rows and otherwise reads once, few, many or a size class.

d_gene,abundance,v_gene,j_gene,CDR3nt,CDR3aa
-,-,TRBV9,TRBJ2-1,TGTGCCAGCAGCATACACGGTAATGAGCAGTTCTTC,CASSIHGNEQFF
-,-,TRBV19,TRBJ1-1,TGTGCCAGTAGTATACTGGGGGCTGTTTCGAGCACTGAAGCTTTCTTT,CASSILGAVSSTEAFF
-,-,TRBV24-1,TRBJ2-7,TGTGCCACCAGGGGCTACGAGCAGTACTTC,CATRGYEQYF
-,-,TRBV6-5,TRBJ2-2,TGTGCCAGCAGTTATTACACCGGGGAGCTGTTTTTT,CASSYYTGELFF
TRBD2,-,TRBV15,TRBJ2-1,TGTGCCACCAGCCGGACTAGCTCCTACAATGAGCAGTTCTTC,CATSRTSSYNEQFF
-,many,TRBV29-1,TRBJ2-1,TGCAGCGTTGAAGCTACTGCTTACAATGAGCAGTTCTTC,CSVEATAYNEQFF
-,-,TRBV7-9,TRBJ1-1,TGTGCCAGCAGCTTAGCAACGGGGGACACTGAAGCTTTCTTT,CASSLATGDTEAFF
TRBD1,few,TRBV25-1,TRBJ1-1,TGTGCCAGCCGGGACAGGGGAAGATGGACTGAAGCTTTCTTT,CASRDRGRWTEAFF
-,once,TRBV2,TRBJ2-1,TGTGCCAGCAGTGTCGGGTCCAGCAATGAGCAGTTCTTC,CASSVGSSNEQFF
TRBD1,many,TRBV5-1,TRBJ2-7,TGCGCCAGCAGCTTGGTCATGGGACAGGGCTACGAGCAGTACTTC,CASSLVMGQGYEQYF
TRBD1,-,TRBV10-3,TRBJ2-5,TGTGCCATCAGTGAGTCGGACAGGGGAAAAGAGACCCAGTACTTC,CAISESDRGKETQYF
-,-,TRBV20-1,TRBJ2-7,TGCAGTGCTAGATGGGACCGGGACGACGAGCAGTACTTC,CSARWDRDDEQYF
-,once,TRBV6-2/TRBV6-3,TRBJ1-6,TGTGCCAGCAGTTACTACGCAAGGGCTGGTAATTCACCCCTCCACTTT,CASSYYARAGNSPLHF
-,few,TRBV29-1,TRBJ1-2,TGCAGCGTTGAAGATCGAGGGCCCTATGGCTACACCTTC,CSVEDRGPYGYTF
-,few,TRBV7-9,TRBJ1-1,TGTGCCAGCAGCTTAGTGGTCGGAGGTGAAGCTTTCTTT,CASSLVVGGEAFF
-,-,TRBV3-1,TRBJ2-3,TGTGCCAGCAGCCAAGTTGGCGGGGTTGGCACAGATACGCAGTATTTT,CASSQVGGVGTDTQYF
TRBD2,-,TRBV25-1,TRBJ2-7,TGTGCCAGCAGTGAGATCGTGCGGGAGGACTCCTACGAGCAGTACTTC,CASSEIVREDSYEQYF
TRBD2,few,TRBV18,TRBJ2-7,TGTGCCAGCTCACCGGGGACTAGCGGGAGCCACGAGCAGTACTTC,CASSPGTSGSHEQYF
-,few,TRBV28,TRBJ2-2,TGTGCCAGCACCATGATGCGCGCCGGGGAGCTGTTTTTT,CASTMMRAGELFF
-,few,TRBV28,TRBJ2-7,TGTGCCAGCAGTTTAAACAGGGAGACCTACGAGCAGTACTTC,CASSLNRETYEQYF
-,-,TRBV4-1,TRBJ2-2,TGCGCCAGCAGCCCCGAACCAGGGCCGGTCGGGGAGCTGTTTTTT,CASSPEPGPVGELFF
-,-,TRBV5-1,TRBJ1-5,TGCGCCAGCAGCTTGGAAGGGAGTCAGCCCCAGCATTTT,CASSLEGSQPQHF
TRBD2,few,TRBV3-1,TRBJ2-2,TGTGCCAGCAGCAGCGGGGGGGGAAACACCGGGGAGCTGTTTTTT,CASSSGGGNTGELFF
-,-,TRBV5-1,TRBJ2-7,TGCGCCAGCAGCTTGACCGCCGGCACCTACGAGCAGTACTTC,CASSLTAGTYEQYF
-,few,TRBV10-3,TRBJ2-7,TGTGCCATCAGTGCGCAGGGGGCGGGGGTTGGGTACGAGCAGTACTTC,CAISAQGAGVGYEQYF
TRBD1,-,TRBV4-1,TRBJ1-2,TGCGCCAGCAGCCAAGATTTTGGGACAGGGCTGGGGTATGGCTACACCTTC,CASSQDFGTGLGYGYTF
TRBD2,-,TRBV12-3/TRBV12-4,TRBJ2-5,TGTGCCAGCAGTTTATTGGGGGGGGTTGGAGAGACCCAGTACTTC,CASSLLGGVGETQYF
TRBD1,few,TRBV6-1,TRBJ2-1,TGTGCCAGCAGAGGACAGGATTACAATGAGCAGTTCTTC,CASRGQDYNEQFF
-,-,TRBV2,TRBJ2-5,TGTGCCAGCAGTGCCGACCAAGAGACCCAGTACTTC,CASSADQETQYF
-,-,TRBV7-8,TRBJ2-7,TGTGCCAGCAGCTTGATAGTGGGAGACTTACCCTACGAGCAGTACTTC,CASSLIVGDLPYEQYF
-,-,TRBV6-1,TRBJ1-1,TGTGCCAGCTCCCGGATGGGCCTGAACACTGAAGCTTTCTTT,CASSRMGLNTEAFF
TRBD2,-,TRBV2,TRBJ2-1,TGTGCCAGCAGTTTAGCGGGGGGTCCAAGTGAGCAGTTCTTC,CASSLAGGPSEQFF
-,-,TRBV7-7,TRBJ1-1,TGTGCCAGCAGCGCGCTCAGGGGCACTGAAGCTTTCTTT,CASSALRGTEAFF
-,few,TRBV25-1,TRBJ1-3,TGTGCCAGCAGTGATGTTTGGGGGGCAAGTCGTGGAAACACCATATATTTT,CASSDVWGASRGNTIYF
-,few,TRBV2,TRBJ1-2,TGTGCCAGCAGTGAATGGGGACTCACCTACTATGGCTACACCTTC,CASSEWGLTYYGYTF
-,many,TRBV2,TRBJ2-7,TGTGCCAGCAAGATCGACTACCGCCCCTACGAGCAGTACTTC,CASKIDYRPYEQYF
-,-,TRBV28,TRBJ2-7,TGTGCCAGCAGTTTTATCCTGGTGAGGGGCACCTACGAGCAGTACTTC,CASSFILVRGTYEQYF
-,once,TRBV7-2,TRBJ2-3,TGTGCCAGCAGGACGGGCGGCACAGATACGCAGTATTTT,CASRTGGTDTQYF
-,-,TRBV5-1,TRBJ2-7,TGCGCCAGCAGCAAAGACAGTATCATCTACGAGCAGTACTTC,CASSKDSIIYEQYF
-,-,TRBV7-9,TRBJ1-2,TGTGCCAGCAGCCCCGGACCCTATGGCTACACCTTC,CASSPGPYGYTF
TRBD1,-,TRBV7-9,TRBJ2-3,TGTGCCAGCAGCGTAACGGACAGGGGGATAGATACGCAGTATTTT,CASSVTDRGIDTQYF
TRBD2,-,TRBV20-1,TRBJ2-3,TGCAGTGCTAGAGATGGAGGATGGGGGAGGGGAGATACGCAGTATTTT,CSARDGGWGRGDTQYF
TRBD1,-,TRBV9,TRBJ2-7,TGTGCCAGCAGCGAGGGACAGGGAGTGGGCGAGCAGTACTTC,CASSEGQGVGEQYF
TRBD2,few,TRBV4-2,TRBJ2-3,TGTGCCAGCAGCCAAGATCTCGGCGGGAGGGTTCGCACAGATACGCAGTATTTT,CASSQDLGGRVRTDTQYF
-,many,TRBV7-3,TRBJ2-1,TGTGCCAGCAGCTTAGGTGGGGCGGCAAACAATGAGCAGTTCTTC,CASSLGGAANNEQFF
-,many,TRBV28,TRBJ2-7,TGTGCCAGCAGTATCCTAGACTACGAGCAGTACTTC,CASSILDYEQYF
TRBD2,few,TRBV4-1,TRBJ2-1,TGCGCCAGCAGCCAAGTTCATAGCGGGAGCTTACAGTTCTTC,CASSQVHSGSLQFF
-,-,TRBV20-1,TRBJ1-5,TGCAGTGCTGACTATAGCAATCAGCCCCAGCATTTT,CSADYSNQPQHF
TRBD2,-,TRBV10-3,TRBJ2-2,TGTGCCATCAGTGAGGACGAGGTAGCGGGAACCGGGGAGCTGTTTTTT,CAISEDEVAGTGELFF
-,many,TRBV20-1,TRBJ2-3,TGCAGTGCTAGAGATTTGGGCACAGATACGCAGTATTTT,CSARDLGTDTQYF
TRBD1,-,TRBV6-6,TRBJ1-1,TGTGCCAGCAGACGGGACAGAGGGACTGAAGCTTTCTTT,CASRRDRGTEAFF
-,-,TRBV10-3,TRBJ2-3,TGTGCCATCAGACGCACGGCTAGCACAGATACGCAGTATTTT,CAIRRTASTDTQYF